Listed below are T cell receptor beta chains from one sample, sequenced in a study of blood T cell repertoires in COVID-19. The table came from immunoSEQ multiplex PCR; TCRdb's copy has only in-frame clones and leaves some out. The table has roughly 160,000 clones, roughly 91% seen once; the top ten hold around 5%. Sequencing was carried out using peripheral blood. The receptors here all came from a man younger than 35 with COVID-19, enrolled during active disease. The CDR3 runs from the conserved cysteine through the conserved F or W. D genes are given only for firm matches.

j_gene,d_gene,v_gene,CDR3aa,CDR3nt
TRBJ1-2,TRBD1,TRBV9,CASSVDDRAYDYSYGYTF,TGTGCCAGCAGCGTCGATGACAGGGCCTACGACTACTCCTATGGCTACACCTTC
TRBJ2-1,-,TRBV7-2,CASSLLEGGYNEQFF,TGTGCCAGCAGCTTGCTAGAGGGAGGCTACAATGAGCAGTTCTTC
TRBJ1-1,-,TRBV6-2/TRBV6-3,CASSSGEEFAEAFF,TGTGCCAGCAGTTCTGGGGAGGAGTTTGCTGAAGCTTTCTTT
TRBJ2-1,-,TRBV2,CASTRMAGELGEQFF,TGTGCCAGCACGAGGATGGCAGGGGAGTTGGGTGAGCAGTTCTTC
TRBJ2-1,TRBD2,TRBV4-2,CASSQDLGTSSTLIYEQFF,TGTGCCAGCAGCCAGGACCTCGGGACTAGCTCCACCTTAATCTATGAGCAGTTCTTC
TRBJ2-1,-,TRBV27,CASSSSTGSYEQFF,-
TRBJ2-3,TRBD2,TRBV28,CASSPSGGARDTQYF,TGTGCCAGCAGTCCTAGCGGGGGGGCTCGGGATACGCAGTATTTT
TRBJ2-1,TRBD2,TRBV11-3,CASSLGILAGVQDEQFF,TGTGCCAGCAGCTTAGGGATACTAGCGGGAGTTCAAGATGAGCAGTTCTTC
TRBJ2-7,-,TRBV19,CASSIEGGAASYEQYF,TGTGCCAGTAGTATAGAGGGGGGGGCGGCTTCCTACGAGCAGTACTTC
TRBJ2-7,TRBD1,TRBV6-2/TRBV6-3,CASSLGQGWLDEQYF,TGTGCCAGCAGTCTCGGACAGGGATGGTTGGACGAGCAGTACTTC
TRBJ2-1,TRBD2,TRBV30,CAWIRHSGRGFYNEQFF,TGTGCCTGGATACGCCATAGCGGGAGGGGGTTTTACAATGAGCAGTTCTTC
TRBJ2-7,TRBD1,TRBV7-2,CASSLEQGEYEQYF,TGTGCCAGCAGCTTAGAGCAGGGGGAATACGAGCAGTACTTC
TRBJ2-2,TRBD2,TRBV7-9,CASSFMGGILASTGELFF,TGTGCCAGCAGCTTTATGGGAGGGATCCTAGCGAGCACCGGGGAGCTGTTTTTT
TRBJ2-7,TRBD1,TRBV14,CASSQGQGVRGYEQYF,TGTGCCAGCAGCCAAGGCCAGGGGGTTCGAGGGTACGAGCAGTACTTC
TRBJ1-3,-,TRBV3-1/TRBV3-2,CASSQDTSSGNTIYF,TGTGCCAGCAGCCAAGATACCAGCTCTGGAAACACCATATATTTT
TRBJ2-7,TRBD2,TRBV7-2,CASTPAGGDYEQYF,TGTGCCAGCACCCCCGCCGGGGGGGACTACGAGCAGTACTTC